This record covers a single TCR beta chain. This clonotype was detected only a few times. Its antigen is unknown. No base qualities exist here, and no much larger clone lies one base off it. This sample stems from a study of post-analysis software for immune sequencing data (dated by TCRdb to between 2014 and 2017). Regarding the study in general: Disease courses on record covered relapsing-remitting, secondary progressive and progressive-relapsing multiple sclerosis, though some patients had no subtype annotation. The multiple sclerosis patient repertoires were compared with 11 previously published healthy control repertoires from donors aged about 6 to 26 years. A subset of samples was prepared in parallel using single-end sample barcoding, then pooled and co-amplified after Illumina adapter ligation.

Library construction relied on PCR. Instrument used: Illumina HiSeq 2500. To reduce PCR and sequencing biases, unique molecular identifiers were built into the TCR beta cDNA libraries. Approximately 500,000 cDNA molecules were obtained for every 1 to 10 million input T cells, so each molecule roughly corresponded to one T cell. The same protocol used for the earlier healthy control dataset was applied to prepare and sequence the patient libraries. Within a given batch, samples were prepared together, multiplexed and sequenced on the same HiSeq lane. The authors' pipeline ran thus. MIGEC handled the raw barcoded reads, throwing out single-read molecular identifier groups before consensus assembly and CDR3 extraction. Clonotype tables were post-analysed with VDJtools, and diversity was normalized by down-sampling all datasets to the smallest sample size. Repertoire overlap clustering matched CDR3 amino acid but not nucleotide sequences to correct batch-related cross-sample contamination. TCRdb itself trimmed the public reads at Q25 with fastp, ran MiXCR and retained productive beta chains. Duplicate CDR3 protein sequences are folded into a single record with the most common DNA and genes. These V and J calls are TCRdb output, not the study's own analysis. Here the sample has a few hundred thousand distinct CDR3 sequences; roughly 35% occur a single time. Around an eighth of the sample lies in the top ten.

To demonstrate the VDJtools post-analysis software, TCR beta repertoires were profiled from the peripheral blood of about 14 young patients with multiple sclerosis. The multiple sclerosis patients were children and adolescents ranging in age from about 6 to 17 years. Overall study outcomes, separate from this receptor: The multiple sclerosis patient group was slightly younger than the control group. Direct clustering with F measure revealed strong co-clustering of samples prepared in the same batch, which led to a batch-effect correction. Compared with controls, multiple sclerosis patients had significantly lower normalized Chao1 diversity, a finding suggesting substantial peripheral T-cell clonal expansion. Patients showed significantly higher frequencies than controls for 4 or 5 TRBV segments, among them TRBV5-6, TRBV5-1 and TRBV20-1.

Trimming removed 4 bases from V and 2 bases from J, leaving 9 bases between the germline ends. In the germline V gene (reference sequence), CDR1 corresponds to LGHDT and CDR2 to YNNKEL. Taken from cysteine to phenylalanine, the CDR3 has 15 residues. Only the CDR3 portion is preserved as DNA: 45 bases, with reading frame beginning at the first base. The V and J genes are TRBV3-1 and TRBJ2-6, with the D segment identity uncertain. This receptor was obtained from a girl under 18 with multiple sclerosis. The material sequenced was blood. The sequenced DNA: TGTGCCAGCAGCCGTCTAAGGGCTGGGGCCAACGTCCTGACTTTC. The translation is CASSRLRAGANVLTF.